The source of this TCR beta chain is a study of T cells in Graves' hyperthyroidism and ophthalmopathy. The CDR3 loop spans 14 amino acids. The V gene end was trimmed by 1 base and the J gene end by 9 bases; junction bases not matched to a gene: 7. Germline V gene lookup returns CDR1 DFQATT and CDR2 SNEGSKA (reference sequence). This clonotype was seen many times. TCR beta CDR3 region amplification was performed from RNA transcripts. The HTBI primer set was used in a first-round RT-PCR of the TCR CDR3. TCRdb re-called the multiplex PCR reads with MiXCR, one entry per CDR3 protein. The sample has about 720,000 distinct CDR3 sequences, approximately 19% seen once.

The sample comprised blood. The chain couples TRBV20-1 to TRBJ1-5, with 9 bases that match TRBD1. This TCR came from a woman aged 45 to 65 with Graves' hyperthyroidism that later progressed to Graves' ophthalmopathy. This chain's CDR3 is CSARVDRGGTPQHF. The CDR3 DNA sequence: TGCAGTGCTAGAGTGGACAGGGGAGGGACGCCCCAGCATTTT.